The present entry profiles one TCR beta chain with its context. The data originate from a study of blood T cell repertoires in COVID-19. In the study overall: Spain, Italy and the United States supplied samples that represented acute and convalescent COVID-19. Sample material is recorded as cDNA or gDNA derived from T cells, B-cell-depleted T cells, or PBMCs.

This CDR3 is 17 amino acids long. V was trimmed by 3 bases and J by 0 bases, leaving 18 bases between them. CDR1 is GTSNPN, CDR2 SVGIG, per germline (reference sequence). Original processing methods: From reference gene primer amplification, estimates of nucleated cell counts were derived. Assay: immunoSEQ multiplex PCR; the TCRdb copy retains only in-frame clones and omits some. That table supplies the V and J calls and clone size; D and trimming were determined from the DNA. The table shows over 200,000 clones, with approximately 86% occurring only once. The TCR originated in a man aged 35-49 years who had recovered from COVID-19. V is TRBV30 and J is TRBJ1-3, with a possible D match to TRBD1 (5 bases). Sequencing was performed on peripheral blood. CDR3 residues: CAWSDSTVSYSGNTIYF. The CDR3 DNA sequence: TGTGCCTGGAGCGATTCGACAGTGTCTTACTCTGGAAACACCATATATTTT.